Listed here are 21 T cell receptor beta chains from one sample, sequenced in a study of regulatory T cells in long-lasting Graves disease. Through Arm-PCR of CDR3 regions and iRepertoire HTBI primers, TCR beta libraries were built. TCRdb redid the calling of the multiplex PCR reads with MiXCR, one entry per CDR3 protein. The profile shows 560,000 or so distinct CDR3 sequences, about 15% of them singletons. Regarding time point: newly diagnosed GD, antithyroid drugs for less than 3 months. Preparation of the TCR library used RNA extracted from PBMCs. These data were also reused for a study on T cells in Graves' hyperthyroidism and ophthalmopathy.

Sequences were derived from peripheral blood mononuclear cells (PBMCs), sampled at new diagnosis, from a patient treated with antithyroid drugs. The receptors derive from a man between 18 and 29 years old with Graves disease.

This clonotype was seen ten or more times. The rearrangement uses TRBV27 and TRBJ2-7; 8 bases align to TRBD1. V shed 8 bases and J 5 bases; nucleotides not matched to a gene: 11. CDR3 length equals 14 residues. Germline values: CDR1 MNHEY, CDR2 SMNVEV (reference sequence). The CDR3 DNA reads TGTGCCAGCCACGCCGGGACAGGCCTCCACGAGCAGTACTTC. This translates into CASHAGTGLHEQYF.

V usage is TRBV12-3 or TRBV12-4 and J usage is TRBJ2-5, with D perhaps TRBD1 (6 bases). The CDR3 contains 13 residues. V gave up 6 bases and J gave up 2 bases, with 10 bases separating them. The CDR3 loop is CASRGHLQETQYF. CDR3 nucleotides: TGTGCCAGCAGGGGACACCTACAAGAGACCCAGTACTTC.

The rearrangement joins TRBV20-1 to TRBJ2-2; 8 nucleotides align to TRBD2. The CDR3 length is 15 residues. Germline CDR1 is DFQATT and CDR2 is SNEGSKA (reference sequence). Losses at the gene ends were 6 bases for V and 0 bases for J; bases not matched to a gene: 6. Written as DNA, the CDR3 is TGCAGTGCCGGGGGAGCGGGAGCGAACACCGGGGAGCTGTTTTTT. Protein product: CSAGGAGANTGELFF.

The chain joins TRBV20-1 to TRBJ2-3, with D perhaps matching TRBD1 (6 bases). The CDR3 consists of 16 residues. Trimming shortened V by 1 base and J by 0 bases, and 14 bases separated the two germline ends. Germline values: CDR1 DFQATT, CDR2 SNEGSKA (reference sequence). The CDR3 region is CSARVRPTGSTDTQYF. The CDR3 coding sequence is TGCAGTGCTAGAGTACGACCGACAGGTAGCACAGATACGCAGTATTTT.

V and J are TRBV29-1 and TRBJ2-3; the match to TRBD1 covers 7 bases. CDR3 length: 18 residues. Germline CDR1 and CDR2: SQVTM and ANQGSEA. Trimming at V came to 7 bases and at J to 2 bases, leaving 21 bases not matched to a gene. The CDR3 DNA reads as TGCAGCGGTGGGGGTGGGGGTATGGCAGGGGGATCCACAGATACGCAGTATTTT. It yields the protein CSGGGGGMAGGSTDTQYF.

This clonotype was recorded at least ten times. The J gene is TRBJ1-5, the V gene TRBV6-1; 7 bases line up with TRBD1. CDR1 is MNHNS, CDR2 SASEGT, per germline. Trimming cost V 6 bases and J 2 bases; bases outside gene matches: 13. CDR3 length equals 17 residues. Written as DNA, the CDR3 is TGTGCCAGCAGACAGTCCCGGGACAGCCCTCGCAATCAGCCCCAGCATTTT. It is translated as CASRQSRDSPRNQPQHF.

This clonotype was seen at least ten times. The chain is built from TRBV29-1 and TRBJ2-5; 9 bases are a match to TRBD2. After removal of 1 base from V and 5 bases from J, the junction contained 11 bases not matched to a gene. This CDR3 region has 16 residues. The V gene's germline CDR1 is SQVTM and CDR2 ANQGSEA. This CDR3 reads CSVEAGVAGAGETQYF. As DNA, the CDR3 is TGCAGCGTTGAAGCCGGAGTAGCGGGAGCTGGGGAGACCCAGTACTTC. The whole variable domain, remainder taken from reference TRBV29-1 and TRBJ2-5, is SAVISQKPSRDICQRGTSLTIQCQVDSQVTMMFWYRQQPGQSLTLIATANQGSEATYESGFVIDKFPISRPNLTFSTLTVSNMSPEDSSIYLCSVEAGVAGAGETQYFGPGTRLLVL.

In its sample, this clonotype was seen a few times. This chain links TRBV5-1 with TRBJ1-2; D is unresolved. Looked up from germline, CDR1 is SGHRS and CDR2 is YFSETQ. The CDR3 loop spans 16 amino acids. The V end lost 0 bases, the J end lost 4 bases, and 16 bases lay between the germline ends. DNA for the CDR3: TGCGCCAGCAGCTTGGAGTGGTCACTAAACCCCTATGGCTACACCTTC. This gives the protein CASSLEWSLNPYGYTF.

This clonotype was observed many times. The genes are TRBV6-1 and TRBJ2-5; D is unclear. The CDR3 consists of 14 residues. The V end lost 5 bases, the J end lost 4 bases, and 14 bases lay between the germline ends. Germline CDR1 is MNHNS and CDR2 is SASEGT. In DNA, the CDR3 is TGTGCCAGCAGTAGCTCTGGTGGCCCAGAGACCCAGTACTTC. It encodes CASSSSGGPETQYF.

The chain is built from TRBV9 and TRBJ2-1; 11 bases line up with TRBD1. The CDR3 has 17 residues. V lost 2 bases to trimming and J lost 7 bases; unmatched junction nucleotides: 11. Germline V gives CDR1 SGDLS, CDR2 YYNGEE. DNA for the CDR3: TGTGCCAGCAGCGTTGGACCGGGACAGGGGGTAGGGAATGAGCAGTTCTTC. Protein sequence: CASSVGPGQGVGNEQFF.

In its sample, this clonotype was seen a few times. The chain has TRBV13 and TRBJ1-4; TRBD1 matches at 8 bases. After removal of 6 bases from V and 8 bases from J, the junction contained 8 bases not matched to a gene. CDR3 length: 14 amino acids. Germline lookup yields CDR1 PRHDT and CDR2 FYEKMQ (reference sequence). DNA for the CDR3: TGTGCCAGCAGAAACAGGGGGGGTCGAGAAAAACTGTTTTTT. Protein product: CASRNRGGREKLFF.

The rearrangement uses TRBV11-2 and TRBJ2-1, with 8 bases fitting TRBD2. With 5 bases clipped from V and 2 bases from J, the junction kept 11 bases outside the gene matches. The germline CDR1 and CDR2 sequences are SGHAT and FQNNGV. CDR3 length: 17 amino acids. The CDR3 protein is CASSPRGVAGPYNEQFF. The CDR3 DNA reads as TGTGCCAGCAGCCCCCGAGGGGTAGCGGGACCCTACAATGAGCAGTTCTTC.

The chain has TRBV7-2 and TRBJ2-1; TRBD2 aligns across 9 bases. This CDR3 has 17 residues. V shed 5 bases, J shed 3 bases, and the junction held 11 bases outside the gene matches. CDR1 SGHTA and CDR2 FQGNSA come from the germline V gene. CDR3 amino acids: CASSTTSGANLYNEQFF. DNA of the CDR3: TGTGCCAGCAGCACGACTAGCGGCGCGAACCTCTACAATGAGCAGTTCTTC.

This clonotype has a count of ten or more. The genes are TRBV27 and TRBJ2-7; a weak D match, TRBD1 (6 bases). Germline V gene sequence: CDR1 MNHEY, CDR2 SMNVEV (reference sequence). Trimming shortened V by 6 bases and J by 6 bases, and 21 bases separated the two germline ends. This CDR3 comprises 15 residues. As DNA, the CDR3 is TGTGCCAGCAGACGGACAGCTTCCCATATAGTCGAGCAGTACTTC. It encodes CASRRTASHIVEQYF.

This clonotype was counted only a few times. The rearrangement links TRBV27 to TRBJ2-2; TRBD2 matches 7 bases. V was pared by 6 bases and J by 5 bases, with 6 bases of the junction left unmatched. The length of the CDR3 is 14 residues. Germline V gene lookup returns CDR1 MNHEY and CDR2 SMNVEV (reference sequence). The CDR3 spells CASRVAGRTGELFF. The CDR3 bases are TGTGCCAGCAGAGTAGCGGGCCGGACCGGGGAGCTGTTTTTT.

This clonotype has a count of ten or more. This chain links TRBV15 with TRBJ1-5, with D tentatively TRBD1 (5 bases). The germline V and J ends were trimmed by 1 base and 6 bases, with 10 bases remaining between them. Germline assignment: CDR1 LNHNV and CDR2 YYDKDF (reference sequence). CDR3 length equals 14 residues. CDR3 bases: TGTGCCACCAGCAGAGGCAGGGAGGGTCAGCCCCAGCATTTT. As protein: CATSRGREGQPQHF.

In this sample, this clonotype turned up a few times. The rearrangement links TRBV29-1 to TRBJ1-1; the D gene is possibly TRBD1 (6 bases). Trimming removed 7 bases from V and 10 bases from J, with 16 bases in between. CDR1 is SQVTM and CDR2 is ANQGSEA in the germline V gene. The length of the CDR3 is 11 residues. CDR3 protein: CSAGGTLGAFF. CDR3 sequence (DNA): TGCAGCGCAGGCGGGACACTAGGAGCTTTCTTT.

This clonotype was seen a handful of times. The chain combines TRBV12-3 or TRBV12-4 with TRBJ1-2; tentative D call: TRBD1 (5 bases). The CDR3 contains 12 residues. V dropped 5 bases and J dropped 8 bases, with 12 bases sitting between them. The CDR3 is CASSTGLRGYTF. As DNA, the CDR3 is TGTGCCAGCAGTACGGGACTTCGCGGCTACACCTTC.

This clonotype was recorded at least ten times. Here the CDR3 reads CASSQQDITDTQYF. In nucleotides, the CDR3 is TGTGCCAGCAGCCAACAGGATATCACAGATACGCAGTATTTT. The gene calls are TRBV13 and TRBJ2-3, with D possibly matching TRBD1 (5 bases). Trimming left V 5 bases short and J 2 bases short, with 11 bases between. This CDR3 spans 14 amino acids. Germline V lookup: CDR1 PRHDT, CDR2 FYEKMQ (reference sequence).

This clonotype was counted ten times or more. The chain employs TRBV20-1 and TRBJ2-3; 8 bases map to TRBD2. V trimming: 6 bases; J trimming: 2 bases; junction bases outside the gene matches: 10. This CDR3 contains 15 residues. Germline CDR1 DFQATT, CDR2 SNEGSKA (reference sequence). The CDR3: CSARSTSANTDTQYF. For the CDR3, the DNA is TGCAGTGCCAGGTCGACTAGCGCGAACACAGATACGCAGTATTTT.

This clonotype was seen only a few times. The chain combines TRBV27 with TRBJ2-3; D remains unclear. The germline gives CDR1 MNHEY, CDR2 SMNVEV (reference sequence). The CDR3 runs to 13 residues. Trimming removed 7 bases from V and 3 bases from J, with 11 bases in between. CDR3 sequence reads: CASNTRATDTQYF. DNA of the CDR3: TGTGCCAGCAACACACGGGCTACAGATACGCAGTATTTT.